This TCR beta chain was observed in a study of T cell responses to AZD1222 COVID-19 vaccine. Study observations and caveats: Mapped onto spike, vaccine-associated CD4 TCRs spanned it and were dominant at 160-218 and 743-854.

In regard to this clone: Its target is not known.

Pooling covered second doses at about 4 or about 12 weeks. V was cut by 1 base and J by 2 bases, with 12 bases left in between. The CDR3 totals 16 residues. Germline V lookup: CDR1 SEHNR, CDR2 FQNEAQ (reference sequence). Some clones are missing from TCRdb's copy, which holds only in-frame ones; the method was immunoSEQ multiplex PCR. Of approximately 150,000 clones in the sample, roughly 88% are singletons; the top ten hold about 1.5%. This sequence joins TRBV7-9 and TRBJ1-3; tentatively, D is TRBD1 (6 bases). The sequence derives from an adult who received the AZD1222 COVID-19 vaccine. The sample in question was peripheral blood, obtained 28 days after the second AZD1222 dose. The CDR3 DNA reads TGTGCCAGCAGCTTAGGGCCAGGGGCCCCTGGAAACACCATATATTTT. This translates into CASSLGPGAPGNTIYF. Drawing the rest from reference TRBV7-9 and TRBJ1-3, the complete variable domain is DTGVSQNPRHKITKRGQNVTFRCDPISEHNRLYWYRQTLGQGPEFLTYFQNEAQLEKSRLLSDRFSAERPKGSFSTLEIQRTEQGDSAMYLCASSLGPGAPGNTIYFGEGSWLTVV.